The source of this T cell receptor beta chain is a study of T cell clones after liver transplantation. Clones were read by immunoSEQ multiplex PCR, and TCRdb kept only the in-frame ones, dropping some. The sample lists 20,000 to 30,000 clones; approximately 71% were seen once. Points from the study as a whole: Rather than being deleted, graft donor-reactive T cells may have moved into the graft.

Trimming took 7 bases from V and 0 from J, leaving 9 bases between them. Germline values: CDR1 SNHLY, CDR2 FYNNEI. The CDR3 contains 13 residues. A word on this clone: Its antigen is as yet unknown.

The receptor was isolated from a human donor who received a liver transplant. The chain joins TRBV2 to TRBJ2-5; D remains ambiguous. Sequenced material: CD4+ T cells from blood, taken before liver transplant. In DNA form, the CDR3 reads TGTGCCAGCAAAGTAGGCAACCAAGAGACCCAGTACTTC. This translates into CASKVGNQETQYF. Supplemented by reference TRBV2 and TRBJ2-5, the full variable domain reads EPEVTQTPSHQVTQMGQEVILRCVPISNHLYFYWYRQILGQKVEFLVSFYNNEISEKSEIFDDQFSVERPDGSNFTLKIRSTKLEDSAMYFCASKVGNQETQYFGPGTRLLVL.